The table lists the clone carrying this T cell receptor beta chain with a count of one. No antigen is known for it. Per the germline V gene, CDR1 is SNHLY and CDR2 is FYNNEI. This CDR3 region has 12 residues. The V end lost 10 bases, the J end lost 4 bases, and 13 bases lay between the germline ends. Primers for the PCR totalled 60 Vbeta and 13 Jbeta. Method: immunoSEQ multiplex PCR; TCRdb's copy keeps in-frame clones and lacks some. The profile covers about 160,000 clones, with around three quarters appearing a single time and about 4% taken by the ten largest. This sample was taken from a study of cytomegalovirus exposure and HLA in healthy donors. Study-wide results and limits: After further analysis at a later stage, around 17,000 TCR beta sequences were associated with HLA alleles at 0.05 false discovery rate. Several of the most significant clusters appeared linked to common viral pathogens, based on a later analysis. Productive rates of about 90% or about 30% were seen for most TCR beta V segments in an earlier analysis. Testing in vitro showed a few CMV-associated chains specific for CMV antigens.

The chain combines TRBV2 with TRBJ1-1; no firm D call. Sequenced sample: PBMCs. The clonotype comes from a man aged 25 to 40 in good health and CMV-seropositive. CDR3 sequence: CATRSGVTEAFF. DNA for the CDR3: TGTGCCACTAGAAGCGGGGTCACTGAAGCTTTCTTT.